This T cell receptor beta chain came from a study of beta chain features in type 1 diabetes. On the study more broadly: Across all samples, fewer than 120,000,000 sorted cells were examined. Study-wide results and limits: Patients with type 1 diabetes showed fewer VDJ junction insertions and more deletions. These data did not resolve whether HLA type affects TCRB rearrangement.

Every isolated RNA sample was fully reverse transcribed, so sequencing captured expressed TCRB transcripts. Here immunoSEQ multiplex PCR was the method, and the copy in TCRdb shows in-frame clones only, minus some. The sample has 200,000 to 300,000 clones, roughly two thirds seen once. Once sorted, every population was more than 98% pure. V was clipped by 1 base and J by 2 bases; unmatched bases: 7. Germline V lookup: CDR1 LGHNA, CDR2 YNFKEQ. CDR3 size: 16 residues. Only a few counts were recorded for this clone. Its cognate antigen is unknown. The chain has TRBV4-2 and TRBJ1-1; the match to TRBD1 covers 7 bases. This TCR was recovered from a man younger than 40 in good health. The sequenced sample consisted of naive CD4+ T cells from blood. CDR3 coding DNA: TGTGCCAGCAGCCAAGCTACCGGGACAGTAAACACTGAAGCTTTCTTT. Its protein is CASSQATGTVNTEAFF.